A single T cell receptor beta chain is shown here with its context. What it binds is not known. This CDR3 contains 14 residues. Germline CDR1 is SQVTM and CDR2 is ANQGSEA. Trimming cost V 6 bases and J 0 bases, with 14 bases left between them. The source of the sample is a study of T-cell reconstitution after alpha-beta-depleted transplantation in children. Findings of the study overall: T-cell counts and diversity at one year post-transplant came mainly from newly produced T cells. Expanded clones from the graft, numbering several hundred, reportedly supplied alpha-beta T cells about two months after transplant.

Unique molecular identifiers were built into the TCRbeta library. TCRdb recomputed calls from the PCR reads with MiXCR, one row per CDR3 protein. The sample has about 460,000 distinct CDR3 sequences, 11% seen once. The input for sequencing was PBMCs, mostly from graft donor cells, taken 180 days after TCRalphabeta/CD19-depleted stem cell transplant. This sequence joins TRBV29-1 and TRBJ1-1; D not resolved. The source of this sequence is a female patient between 2 and 15 years old who had a stem cell transplant for aplastic anemia, so the T cells may come from the graft donor. CDR3 DNA sequence: TGCAGCGTAATCCCCGCCATAGTGAACACTGAAGCTTTCTTT. Its translation: CSVIPAIVNTEAFF. Using reference TRBV29-1 and TRBJ1-1 for the parts outside the CDR3, the full variable domain is SAVISQKPSRDICQRGTSLTIQCQVDSQVTMMFWYRQQPGQSLTLIATANQGSEATYESGFVIDKFPISRPNLTFSTLTVSNMSPEDSSIYLCSVIPAIVNTEAFFGQGTRLTVV.